Listed here is a single TCR beta chain. Donors were healthy Caucasian individuals from Russia aged roughly 6 to 90. Every donor contributed about 10 milliliters of peripheral blood by blood draw. A sample-barcoded 5' primer and a J-beta primer mix were used in a second PCR of about 6 to 12 cycles. TCRdb re-called the 5' RACE reads with MiXCR, one entry per CDR3 protein. This sample has about 2 million distinct CDR3 sequences, with about 49% found just once. The sample comes from a study of blood T cells in healthy people across ages. The V gene end was trimmed by 5 bases and the J gene end by 6 bases; junction bases not matched to a gene: 11. CDR1 MNHEY and CDR2 SMNVEV come from the germline V gene (reference sequence). This CDR3 comprises 15 residues.

This TCR was recovered from a woman between 40 and 55 years old in good health. This rearrangement joins TRBV27 to TRBJ2-5, with 8 positions matching TRBD2. The material sequenced was blood. The DNA of the CDR3 is TGTGCCAGCAGTGTAAATCGGGGGGGCGGAAAGACCCAGTACTTC. Its translation: CASSVNRGGGKTQYF.